A selection of T cell receptor beta chains follows, all from one sample in a study of T cells in Graves' hyperthyroidism and ophthalmopathy. TCRdb reprocessed the multiplex PCR reads with MiXCR, giving one entry per CDR3 protein. This table holds approximately 380,000 distinct CDR3 sequences, over 13% found once. Sequencing was done on a sample of blood. The origin of the receptors is a middle-aged man with Graves' ophthalmopathy. Both conserved end residues are part of each CDR3. Each record gives: clone size, J gene, V gene, D gene, CDR3 protein, CDR3 DNA. The D gene is left open where the match is weak. Some rows mark clone size as missing; the rest say once, few, many or name a class of expanded clone.

many,TRBJ2-3,TRBV6-1,TRBD2,CASSEPAGTSVADTQYF,TGTGCCAGCAGTGAACCCGCCGGGACTAGCGTCGCAGATACGCAGTATTTT
many,TRBJ2-3,TRBV7-2,NA,CASCIAASSTDTQYF,TGTGCCAGCTGTATAGCGGCATCTAGCACAGATACGCAGTATTTT
many,TRBJ1-2,TRBV5-1,NA,CASRTLLRTVNYGYTF,TGCGCCAGCAGAACACTGCTCAGGACAGTCAACTATGGCTACACCTTC
NA,TRBJ2-1,TRBV19,TRBD2,CASSIRTTPGLAVHNEQFF,TGTGCCAGTAGTATTCGTACGACGCCGGGACTAGCGGTTCACAATGAGCAGTTCTTC
few,TRBJ2-5,TRBV12-3/TRBV12-4,TRBD1,CASSKPQGAGETQYF,TGTGCCAGCAGTAAGCCTCAGGGGGCTGGGGAGACCCAGTACTTC
few,TRBJ2-7,TRBV6-1,TRBD2,CASSEMFLAGDYEQYF,TGTGCCAGCAGTGAAATGTTCCTAGCGGGGGACTACGAGCAGTACTTC
NA,TRBJ1-3,TRBV29-1,NA,CSVRSGNTIYF,TGCAGCGTGCGGAGTGGAAACACCATATATTTT
many,TRBJ2-3,TRBV7-6,NA,CASSSIPLGGGTDTQYF,TGTGCCAGCAGCTCAATACCACTCGGCGGGGGCACAGATACGCAGTATTTT
many,TRBJ2-3,TRBV27,NA,CASRAPGDPSWGQYF,TGTGCCAGCAGAGCACCAGGGGATCCCTCATGGGGGCAGTATTTT
NA,TRBJ2-7,TRBV18,TRBD2,CASSLTSGTSGYEQYF,TGTGCCAGCTCACTAACCTCTGGGACTAGCGGATACGAGCAGTACTTC
few,TRBJ1-2,TRBV4-1,NA,CASSQDVRAVYGYTF,TGCGCCAGCAGCCAAGATGTGAGGGCGGTCTATGGCTACACCTTC
many,TRBJ2-1,TRBV18,TRBD2,CASSIEGLAGNEQFF,TGTGCCAGCTCAATTGAGGGACTAGCGGGTAATGAGCAGTTCTTC
few,TRBJ1-2,TRBV20-1,TRBD1,CSAGAAGGYGYTF,TGCAGTGCTGGAGCGGCAGGGGGCTATGGCTACACCTTC
NA,TRBJ1-2,TRBV4-1,NA,CASSQEETPRNYGYTF,TGCGCCAGCAGCCAAGAGGAGACACCGCGGAACTATGGCTACACCTTC
many,TRBJ2-7,TRBV2,TRBD2,CASSARDYLAEQYF,TGTGCCAGCAGTGCCCGGGACTATCTGGCCGAGCAGTACTTC
many,TRBJ1-4,TRBV30,TRBD1,CAWTPGTGNEKLFF,TGTGCCTGGACCCCCGGGACAGGGAATGAAAAACTGTTTTTT
NA,TRBJ2-4,TRBV28,NA,CASSFRGIADKAKNIQYF,TGTGCCAGCAGTTTCAGAGGGATAGCGGATAAAGCCAAAAACATTCAGTACTTC
NA,TRBJ2-1,TRBV27,TRBD2,CASSFSVGSGRSVYYNEQFF,TGTGCCAGCAGTTTTAGTGTAGGTAGCGGGAGGTCAGTATACTACAATGAGCAGTTCTTC
NA,TRBJ2-3,TRBV7-9,TRBD2,CASSGRAGAADTQYF,TGTGCCAGCAGCGGAAGAGCGGGAGCCGCAGATACGCAGTATTTT
many,TRBJ2-1,TRBV2,TRBD2,CASLTYSIAGISNEQFF,TGTGCCAGCCTAACATACTCCATAGCGGGGATATCCAATGAGCAGTTCTTC
many,TRBJ2-1,TRBV12-3/TRBV12-4,TRBD2,CASGLGYNEQFF,TGTGCCAGCGGACTAGGTTACAATGAGCAGTTCTTC
many,TRBJ2-3,TRBV27,NA,CASSSDFNRFPSTDTQYF,TGTGCCAGCAGTTCAGACTTCAACCGGTTCCCTAGCACAGATACGCAGTATTTT
NA,TRBJ1-2,TRBV29-1,NA,CSVEEGQGGGYTF,TGCAGCGTTGAAGAGGGGCAGGGCGGAGGCTACACCTTC
few,TRBJ1-1,TRBV30,NA,CAWSADTNTEAFF,TGTGCCTGGAGCGCTGACACGAACACTGAAGCTTTCTTT
few,TRBJ2-2,TRBV30,NA,CAWRLGSPGELFF,TGTGCCTGGAGACTAGGGAGCCCCGGGGAGCTGTTTTTT
many,TRBJ2-1,TRBV4-2,TRBD1,CASSLARGRTGGSEQFF,TGTGCCAGCAGCCTCGCCAGGGGTCGGACAGGGGGCAGTGAGCAGTTCTTC
few,TRBJ2-3,TRBV7-8,NA,CASSLIAGAVTDTQYF,TGTGCCAGCAGCCTGATAGCCGGAGCCGTTACAGATACGCAGTATTTT
many,TRBJ1-1,TRBV18,NA,CASSSGVDTEAFF,TGTGCCAGCTCCTCAGGGGTTGACACTGAAGCTTTCTTT
NA,TRBJ1-6,TRBV20-1,TRBD1,CSAPRDRGDNSPLHF,TGCAGTGCTCCACGAGACAGGGGGGATAATTCACCCCTCCACTTT